This is a list of T cell receptor beta chains from one sample in a study of molecular identifiers for immune sequencing clone quantification. TCRdb recomputed calls from the PCR reads with MiXCR, one row per CDR3 protein. The table has 460,000 or so distinct CDR3 sequences, roughly 25% seen once. The sample comprised naive CD8+ T cells from blood, with Jurkat cell RNA spiked in. The source of these receptors is a human donor in good health. Some libraries in this study had Jurkat cell RNA spiked in. Each CDR3 is given with its conserved first and last residue. The order of the fields is V gene, D gene, J gene, clone size, CDR3 DNA, CDR3 protein. A D gene is named only where the DNA matches it firmly. A row's size may be missing; if present it is once, few, many or a size class.

TRBV20-1	-	TRBJ2-7	-	TGCAGTGCTAGTGAGGCAGGATCCTACGAGGAGTACTTC	CSASEAGSYEEYF
TRBV29-1	-	TRBJ2-3	many	TGCAGCGTTCCCGGGCCCGAGACGCAGTATTTT	CSVPGPETQYF
TRBV20-1	-	TRBJ2-7	many	TGCAGTGCTAGAGATGGTCCCGGCGCAGGGTCCTACGAGCAGTACTTC	CSARDGPGAGSYEQYF
TRBV4-1	-	TRBJ1-6	few	TGCGCCAGCAGCCAAGGAAACAGGGATAATTCACCCCTCCACTTT	CASSQGNRDNSPLHF
TRBV14	TRBD1	TRBJ2-3	few	TGTGCCAGCAGCCAAGGTCACAGGGGGACCACAGATACGCAGTATTTT	CASSQGHRGTTDTQYF
TRBV20-1	-	TRBJ2-2	few	TGCAGTGCTAGAGATCTGCCTGCAACTACGAACACCGGGGAGCTGTTTTTT	CSARDLPATTNTGELFF
TRBV11-2	-	TRBJ1-1	few	TGTGCCAGCAGAAAGGGGATCCTCCCCGACACTGAAGCTTTCTTT	CASRKGILPDTEAFF
TRBV2	-	TRBJ1-2	few	TGTGCCAGCAGTGAAGCGGGCCTATACTATGGCTACACCTTC	CASSEAGLYYGYTF
TRBV27	-	TRBJ2-3	-	TGTGCCAGCAGTTTATTGGGCGCGTCGAGCACAGATACGCAGTATTTT	CASSLLGASSTDTQYF
TRBV20-1	-	TRBJ2-7	few	TGCAGTGCTAGAGACCGGTCGGGGGACTACGAGCAGTACTTC	CSARDRSGDYEQYF
TRBV19	TRBD1	TRBJ2-7	few	TGTGCCAGTAGTATGGGGACAGGAAGCTACGTGCAGTACTTC	CASSMGTGSYVQYF
TRBV21-1	-	TRBJ2-7	many	TGTGCCAGCAGCTCCGGGTCTAGCTTAGACTTC	CASSSGSSLDF
TRBV28	TRBD1	TRBJ1-4	-	TGTGCCAGCAGTCCGACAGGGGAGGCTAATGAAAAACTGTTTTTT	CASSPTGEANEKLFF
TRBV10-3	-	TRBJ2-5	-	TGTGCCATCAGTGAGTGGAGCGCTGGTCAAGAGACCCAGTACTTC	CAISEWSAGQETQYF
TRBV18	-	TRBJ1-1	few	TGTGCCAGCTCACCACCGGGGTTTACGAGCACTGAAGCTTTCTTT	CASSPPGFTSTEAFF
TRBV6-5	TRBD2	TRBJ2-7	few	TGTGCCAGCAGTTACTCCGAAGCGGGGGGTTACGAGCAGTACTTC	CASSYSEAGGYEQYF
TRBV4-3	-	TRBJ2-7	-	TGCGCCAGCAGCCAAGATTCAACAGGGTACTACGAGCAGTACTTC	CASSQDSTGYYEQYF
TRBV13	-	TRBJ2-5	-	TGTGCCAGCAGCTTATTGGGGGGCCTTGAGACCCAGTACTTC	CASSLLGGLETQYF
TRBV28	TRBD1	TRBJ1-3	-	TGTGCCAGCAGCACAGGGGGCTCTGGAAACACCATATATTTT	CASSTGGSGNTIYF
TRBV19	TRBD1	TRBJ1-5	-	TGTGCCAGTAGTATCCAGGGGGCCTATCGGCCCCAGCATTTT	CASSIQGAYRPQHF
TRBV4-3	TRBD2	TRBJ2-3	-	TGCGCCAGCAGCTTGGGACTAGCCAATCCGGCAGATACGCAGTATTTT	CASSLGLANPADTQYF
TRBV2	-	TRBJ2-7	-	TGTGCCAGCAGTGAGGCTGGGGTCCATTTCTACGAGCAGTACTTC	CASSEAGVHFYEQYF
TRBV7-6	TRBD2	TRBJ2-3	few	TGTGCCAGCAGCTTAACTAGCGCTAGCACAGATACGCAGTATTTT	CASSLTSASTDTQYF
TRBV12-3/TRBV12-4	-	TRBJ2-7	many	TGTGCCAGCAGTTTAAAGGCGGGAGAGCAGTACTTC	CASSLKAGEQYF
TRBV28	-	TRBJ1-6	-	TGTGCCAGCAGTTTTCGGTATAATTCACCCCTCCACTTT	CASSFRYNSPLHF
TRBV5-6	TRBD2	TRBJ2-7	-	TGTGCCAGCAGTTCCGGGACTAGACGCTCCTACGAGCAGTACTTC	CASSSGTRRSYEQYF
TRBV7-6	-	TRBJ2-3	-	TGTGCCAGCAGCTTAGATGTTACAGGGAGAATAAGTTCTAGCACAGATACGCAGTATTTT	CASSLDVTGRISSSTDTQYF
TRBV27	-	TRBJ1-5	many	TGTGCCAGCAGTTTAACGGCGACTAGCAATCAGCCCCAGCATTTT	CASSLTATSNQPQHF
TRBV3-1	-	TRBJ2-7	-	TGTGCCAGCAGCCGCCAGGATCAGGGGTTCTACGAGCAGTACTTC	CASSRQDQGFYEQYF
TRBV4-1	TRBD1	TRBJ2-7	many	TGCGCCAGCAGCCAAACAGGGGGCTACGAGCAGTACTTC	CASSQTGGYEQYF
TRBV6-5	-	TRBJ2-5	many	TGTGCCAGCAGTCCCGGAGAGACCCAGTACTTC	CASSPGETQYF
TRBV7-6	TRBD1	TRBJ1-4	few	TGTGCCAGCAGCTCCGGACAGGGGGCAGGTGAAAAACTGTTTTTT	CASSSGQGAGEKLFF
TRBV12-3/TRBV12-4	TRBD2	TRBJ2-7	-	TGTGCCAGCAGAGAGGGGACTAGCGGACTTTACGAGCAGTACTTC	CASREGTSGLYEQYF
TRBV20-1	TRBD1	TRBJ2-7	-	TGCAGTGCTAGCACAGGGGGCAGGACCTACGAGCAGTACTTC	CSASTGGRTYEQYF
TRBV20-1	-	TRBJ1-2	-	TGCAGTGCTCAAATCCGGGACATTTATGGCTACACCTTC	CSAQIRDIYGYTF
TRBV7-9	TRBD1	TRBJ2-3	many	TGTGCCAGCAGAGACGAACGGGACAGTTTTTTGGATACGCAGTATTTT	CASRDERDSFLDTQYF
TRBV6-5	TRBD2	TRBJ2-3	-	TGTGCCAGCAGAGAAGCGGGAGGGACAGATACGCAGTATTTT	CASREAGGTDTQYF
TRBV4-3	-	TRBJ2-7	-	TGCGTCAGCAGCCAAGATCGAGGGAGTTACGAGCAGTACTTC	CVSSQDRGSYEQYF
TRBV20-1	-	TRBJ2-7	many	TGCAGTGCTATGAAATCCCGAGGGGGGTACGAGCAGTACTTC	CSAMKSRGGYEQYF
TRBV28	TRBD1	TRBJ2-5	many	TGTGCCAGCAGCCAGACAGGGGGCTCAGAGACCCAGTACTTC	CASSQTGGSETQYF
TRBV28	TRBD2	TRBJ2-3	-	TGTGCCAGCAGTTTATGGGGGAGGGCCCTTGATACGCAGTATTTT	CASSLWGRALDTQYF
TRBV6-5	-	TRBJ2-3	many	TGTGCCAGCACCCAAACGGGGACACCTCAACTAGATACGCAGTATTTT	CASTQTGTPQLDTQYF
TRBV20-1	-	TRBJ2-1	-	TGCAGTGCTAGTCCGTTCTTCCGGAGAAACAATGAGCAGTTCTTC	CSASPFFRRNNEQFF
TRBV29-1	-	TRBJ1-1	few	TGCAGCGTTGACCCCGGGGATTTTGGGGGATTGAACACTGAAGCTTTCTTT	CSVDPGDFGGLNTEAFF
TRBV7-9	-	TRBJ2-7	few	TGTGCCAGCAGCTCGGGGACGCGGGTGGGCTACGAGCAGTACTTC	CASSSGTRVGYEQYF
TRBV19	TRBD2	TRBJ2-2	-	TGTGCCAGTAGACTAGCGGGAAGGACCGGGGAGCTGTTTTTT	CASRLAGRTGELFF
TRBV4-1	-	TRBJ2-7	many	TGCGCCAGCAGCCAAGGAGGAGATACAGGGATCTCCTACGAGCAGTACTTC	CASSQGGDTGISYEQYF
TRBV5-8	-	TRBJ1-5	-	TGTGCCAGCAGCTTGAAAAGGATGCCCAATCAGCCCCAGCATTTT	CASSLKRMPNQPQHF
TRBV11-2	-	TRBJ1-4	few	TGTGCCAGCAGCCTCGCGAACCGTAATGAAAAACTGTTTTTT	CASSLANRNEKLFF